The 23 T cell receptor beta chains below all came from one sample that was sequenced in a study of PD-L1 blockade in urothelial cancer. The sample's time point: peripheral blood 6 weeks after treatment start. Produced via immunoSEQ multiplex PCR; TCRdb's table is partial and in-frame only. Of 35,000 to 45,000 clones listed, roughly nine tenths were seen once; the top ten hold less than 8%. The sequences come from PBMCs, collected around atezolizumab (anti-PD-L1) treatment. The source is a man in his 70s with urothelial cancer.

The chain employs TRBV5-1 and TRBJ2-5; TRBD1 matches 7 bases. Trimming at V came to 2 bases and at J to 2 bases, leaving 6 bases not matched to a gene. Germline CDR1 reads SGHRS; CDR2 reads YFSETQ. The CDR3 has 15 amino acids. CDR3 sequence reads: CASSLQGNSQETQYF. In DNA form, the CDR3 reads TGCGCCAGCAGCTTACAGGGGAACTCACAAGAGACCCAGTACTTC.

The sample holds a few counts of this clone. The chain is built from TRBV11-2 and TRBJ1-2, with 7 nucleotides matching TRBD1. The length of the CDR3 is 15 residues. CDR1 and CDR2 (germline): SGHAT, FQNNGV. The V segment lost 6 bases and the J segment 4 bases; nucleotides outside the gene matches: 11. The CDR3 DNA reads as TGTGCCAGCAGTCCTGGGACAGTTCTGCGCTATGGCTACACCTTC. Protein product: CASSPGTVLRYGYTF. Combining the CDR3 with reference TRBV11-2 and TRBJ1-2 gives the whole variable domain EAGVAQSPRYKIIEKRQSVAFWCNPISGHATLYWYQQILGQGPKLLIQFQNNGVVDDSQLPKDRFSAERLKGVDSTLKIQPAKLEDSAVYLCASSPGTVLRYGYTFGSGTRLTVV.

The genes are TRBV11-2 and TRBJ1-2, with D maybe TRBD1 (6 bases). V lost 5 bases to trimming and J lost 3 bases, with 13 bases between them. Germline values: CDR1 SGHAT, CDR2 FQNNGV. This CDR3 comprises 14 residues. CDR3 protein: CASSITDSDYGYTF. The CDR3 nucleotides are TGTGCCAGCAGCATAACGGACAGCGACTATGGCTACACCTTC. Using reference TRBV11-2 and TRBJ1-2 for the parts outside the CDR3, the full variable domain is EAGVAQSPRYKIIEKRQSVAFWCNPISGHATLYWYQQILGQGPKLLIQFQNNGVVDDSQLPKDRFSAERLKGVDSTLKIQPAKLEDSAVYLCASSITDSDYGYTFGSGTRLTVV.

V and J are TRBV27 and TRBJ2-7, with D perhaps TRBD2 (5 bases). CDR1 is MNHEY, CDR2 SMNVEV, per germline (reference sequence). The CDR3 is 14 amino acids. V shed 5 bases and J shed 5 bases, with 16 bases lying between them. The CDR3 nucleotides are TGTGCCAGCAGTCCTCGGGGTCCGGGAAACGAGCAGTACTTC. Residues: CASSPRGPGNEQYF.

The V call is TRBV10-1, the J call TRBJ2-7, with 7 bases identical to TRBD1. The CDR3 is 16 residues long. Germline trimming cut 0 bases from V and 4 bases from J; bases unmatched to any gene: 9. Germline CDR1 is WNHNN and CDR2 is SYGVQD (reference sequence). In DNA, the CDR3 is TGCGCCAGCAGTGAGTCGGGGCAGGGGGTAGGTTACGAGCAGTACTTC. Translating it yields CASSESGQGVGYEQYF.

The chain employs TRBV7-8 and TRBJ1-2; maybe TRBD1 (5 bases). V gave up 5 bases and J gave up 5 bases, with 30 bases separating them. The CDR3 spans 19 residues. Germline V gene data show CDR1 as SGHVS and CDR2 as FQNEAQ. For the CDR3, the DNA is TGTGCCAGCAGCCTGATCCCGGGACCGGAGATCGGGAGGGTATATGGCTACACCTTC. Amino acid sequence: CASSLIPGPEIGRVYGYTF.

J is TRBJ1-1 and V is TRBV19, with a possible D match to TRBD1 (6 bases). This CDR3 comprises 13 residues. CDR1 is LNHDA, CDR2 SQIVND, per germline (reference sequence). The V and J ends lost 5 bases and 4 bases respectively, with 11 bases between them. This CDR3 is CASSSQGSTEAFF. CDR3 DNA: TGTGCCAGTAGTTCCCAGGGGAGCACTGAAGCTTTCTTT.

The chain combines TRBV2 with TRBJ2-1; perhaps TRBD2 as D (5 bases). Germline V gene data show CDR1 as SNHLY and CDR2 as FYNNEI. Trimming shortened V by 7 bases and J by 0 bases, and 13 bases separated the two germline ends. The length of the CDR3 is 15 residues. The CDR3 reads CASKNGKSSYNEQFF. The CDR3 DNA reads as TGTGCCAGCAAAAACGGGAAGAGCTCCTACAATGAGCAGTTCTTC. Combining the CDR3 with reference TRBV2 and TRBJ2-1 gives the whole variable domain EPEVTQTPSHQVTQMGQEVILRCVPISNHLYFYWYRQILGQKVEFLVSFYNNEISEKSEIFDDQFSVERPDGSNFTLKIRSTKLEDSAMYFCASKNGKSSYNEQFFGPGTRLTVL.

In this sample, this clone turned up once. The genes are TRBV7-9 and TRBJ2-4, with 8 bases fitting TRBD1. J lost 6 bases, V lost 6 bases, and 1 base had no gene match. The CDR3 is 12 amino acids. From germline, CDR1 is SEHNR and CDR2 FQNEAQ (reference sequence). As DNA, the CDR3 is TGTGCCAGCAGAGGACAGGGAAACATTCAGTACTTC. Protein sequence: CASRGQGNIQYF.

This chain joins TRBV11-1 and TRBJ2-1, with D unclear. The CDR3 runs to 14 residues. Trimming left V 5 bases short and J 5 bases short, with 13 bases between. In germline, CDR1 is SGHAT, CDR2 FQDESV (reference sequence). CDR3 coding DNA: TGTGCCAGCAGCCCCCAACTATTTAACAATGAGCAGTTCTTC. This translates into CASSPQLFNNEQFF.

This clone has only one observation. The CDR3 reads CASSIVRSSGIYNEQFF. CDR3 DNA: TGTGCCAGTAGTATAGTGCGTAGTAGCGGTATCTACAATGAGCAGTTCTTC. V usage is TRBV19 and J usage is TRBJ2-1, with a weak D call TRBD2 (6 bases). V was trimmed by 1 base and J by 3 bases, leaving 16 bases between them. Germline assignment: CDR1 LNHDA and CDR2 SQIVND (reference sequence). The CDR3 spans 17 residues.

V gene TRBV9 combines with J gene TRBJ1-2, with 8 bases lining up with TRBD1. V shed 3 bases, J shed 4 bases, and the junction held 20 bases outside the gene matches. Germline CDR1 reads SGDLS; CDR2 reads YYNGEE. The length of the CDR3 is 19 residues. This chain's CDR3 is CASSGNTQGGSTMRYGYTF. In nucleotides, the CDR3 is TGTGCCAGCAGCGGTAATACACAGGGGGGATCTACTATGCGCTATGGCTACACCTTC.

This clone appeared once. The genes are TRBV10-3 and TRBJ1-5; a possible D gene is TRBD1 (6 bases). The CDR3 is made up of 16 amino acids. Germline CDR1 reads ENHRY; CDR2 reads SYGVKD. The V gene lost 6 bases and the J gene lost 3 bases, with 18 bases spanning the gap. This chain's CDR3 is CAISMFGQNSNQPQHF. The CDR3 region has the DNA TGTGCCATCAGCATGTTTGGACAGAACTCCAATCAGCCCCAGCATTTT.

CDR3 bases: TGTGCCAGCAGTCCCATAGAGACAGGGGAGCAGTACTTC. The encoded protein is CASSPIETGEQYF. The V and J genes are TRBV27 and TRBJ2-7, with 7 positions matching TRBD1. The V gene end was trimmed by 5 bases and the J gene end by 7 bases; junction bases not matched to a gene: 8. The CDR3 runs 13 residues. Germline CDR1 MNHEY, CDR2 SMNVEV (reference sequence).

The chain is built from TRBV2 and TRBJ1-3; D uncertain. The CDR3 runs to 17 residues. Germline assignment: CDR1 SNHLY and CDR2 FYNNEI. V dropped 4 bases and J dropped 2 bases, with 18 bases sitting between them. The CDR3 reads CASSVERAPNPGNTIYF. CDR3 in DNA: TGTGCCAGCAGTGTGGAGAGGGCCCCGAACCCTGGAAACACCATATATTTT.

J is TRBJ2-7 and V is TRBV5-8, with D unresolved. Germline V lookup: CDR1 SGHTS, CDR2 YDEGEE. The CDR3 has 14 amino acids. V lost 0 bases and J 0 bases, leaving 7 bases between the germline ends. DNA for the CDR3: TGTGCCAGCAGCTTGGTGCACATCTCCTACGAGCAGTACTTC. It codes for CASSLVHISYEQYF. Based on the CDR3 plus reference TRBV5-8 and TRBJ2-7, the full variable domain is EAGVTQSPTHLIKTRGQQATLRCSPISGHTSVYWYQQALGLGLQFLLWYDEGEERNRGNFPPRFSGRQFPNYSSELNVNALELEDSALYLCASSLVHISYEQYFGPGTRLTVT.

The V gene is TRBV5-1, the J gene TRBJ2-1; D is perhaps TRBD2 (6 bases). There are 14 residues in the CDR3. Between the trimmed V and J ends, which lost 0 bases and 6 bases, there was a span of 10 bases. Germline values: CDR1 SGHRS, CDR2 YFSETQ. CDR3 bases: TGCGCCAGCAGCTTGGGGTTCGGGGGCAATGAGCAGTTCTTC. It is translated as CASSLGFGGNEQFF.

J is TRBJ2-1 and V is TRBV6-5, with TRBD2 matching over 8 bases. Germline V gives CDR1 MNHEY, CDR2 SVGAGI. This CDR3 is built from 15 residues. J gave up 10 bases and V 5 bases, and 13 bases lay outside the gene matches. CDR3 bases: TGTGCCAGCAGTCTCGACCCGCTAGCGGGTAGGGAGCAGTTCTTC. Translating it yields CASSLDPLAGREQFF.

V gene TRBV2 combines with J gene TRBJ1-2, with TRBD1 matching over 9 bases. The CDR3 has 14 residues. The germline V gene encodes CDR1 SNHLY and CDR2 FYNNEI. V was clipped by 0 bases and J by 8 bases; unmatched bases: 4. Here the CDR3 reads CASSEARTGVGYTF. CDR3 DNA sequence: TGTGCCAGCAGTGAAGCGCGGACAGGGGTAGGCTACACCTTC.

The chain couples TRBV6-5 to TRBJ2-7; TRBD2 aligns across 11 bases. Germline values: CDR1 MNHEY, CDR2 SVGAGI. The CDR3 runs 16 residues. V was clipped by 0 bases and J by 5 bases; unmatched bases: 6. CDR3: CASSYSIAGGRHEQYF. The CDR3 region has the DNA TGTGCCAGCAGTTACTCGATAGCGGGAGGGCGCCACGAGCAGTACTTC.

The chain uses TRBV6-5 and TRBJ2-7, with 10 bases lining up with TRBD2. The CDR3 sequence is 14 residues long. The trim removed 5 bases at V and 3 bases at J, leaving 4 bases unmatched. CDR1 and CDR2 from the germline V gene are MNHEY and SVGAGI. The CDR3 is CASSTSGGDYEQYF. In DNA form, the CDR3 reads TGTGCCAGCAGTACCAGCGGGGGGGACTACGAGCAGTACTTC.

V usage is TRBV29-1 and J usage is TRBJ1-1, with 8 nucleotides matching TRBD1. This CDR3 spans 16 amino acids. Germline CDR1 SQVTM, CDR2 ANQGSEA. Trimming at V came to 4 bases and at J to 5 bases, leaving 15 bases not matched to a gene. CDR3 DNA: TGCAGCGTTGTTTCAGGGGGCGCCGGGCGGGGGACTGAAGCTTTCTTT. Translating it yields CSVVSGGAGRGTEAFF.

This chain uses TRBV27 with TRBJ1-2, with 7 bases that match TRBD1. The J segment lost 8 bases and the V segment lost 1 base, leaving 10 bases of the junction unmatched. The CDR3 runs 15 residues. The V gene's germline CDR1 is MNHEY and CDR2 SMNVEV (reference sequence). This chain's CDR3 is CASSLLGRGVNGYTF. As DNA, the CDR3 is TGTGCCAGCAGTTTATTGGGCAGGGGGGTGAACGGCTACACCTTC.